The following is a TCR beta chain sequence with its context. Method: immunoSEQ multiplex PCR; TCRdb's copy keeps in-frame clones and lacks some. The table has about 320,000 clones, 93% seen once. This sample is part of a study of brain T cells in children with intractable seizures. This sample's time point: blood from clinic visit 5 months post-surgery; TSC patient then seizure free. This CDR3 spans 11 amino acids. Looked up from germline, CDR1 is DFQATT and CDR2 is SNEGSKA (reference sequence). J was trimmed by 13 bases and V by 1 base; bases with no gene match: 2. V usage is TRBV20-1 and J usage is TRBJ2-1; 9 positions match TRBD1. The receptor was isolated from a boy less than two years old with tuberous sclerosis and intractable seizures. Sequenced material: peripheral blood, taken roughly 5 months after surgery. The CDR3 protein is CSARATGGQFF. Here the CDR3 DNA reads TGCAGTGCTAGAGCAACAGGGGGCCAGTTCTTC.